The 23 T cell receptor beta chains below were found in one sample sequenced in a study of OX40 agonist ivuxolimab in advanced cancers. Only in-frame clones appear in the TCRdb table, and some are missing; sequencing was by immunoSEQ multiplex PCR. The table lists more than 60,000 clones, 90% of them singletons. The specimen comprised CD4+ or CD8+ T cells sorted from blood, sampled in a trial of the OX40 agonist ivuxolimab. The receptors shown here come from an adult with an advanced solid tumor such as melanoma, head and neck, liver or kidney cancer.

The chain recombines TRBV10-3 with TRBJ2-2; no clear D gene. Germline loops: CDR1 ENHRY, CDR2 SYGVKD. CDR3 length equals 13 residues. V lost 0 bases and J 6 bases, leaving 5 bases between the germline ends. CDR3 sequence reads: CAISESPPGELFF. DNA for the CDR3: TGTGCCATCAGTGAGTCCCCCCCCGGGGAGCTGTTTTTT.

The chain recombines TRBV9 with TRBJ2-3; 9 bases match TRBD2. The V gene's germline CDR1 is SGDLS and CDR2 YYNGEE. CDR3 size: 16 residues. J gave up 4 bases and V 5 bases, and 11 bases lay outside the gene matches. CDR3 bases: TGTGCCAGCAGTCAGATATTTAGCGGGGGCGCAGATACGCAGTATTTT. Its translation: CASSQIFSGGADTQYF.

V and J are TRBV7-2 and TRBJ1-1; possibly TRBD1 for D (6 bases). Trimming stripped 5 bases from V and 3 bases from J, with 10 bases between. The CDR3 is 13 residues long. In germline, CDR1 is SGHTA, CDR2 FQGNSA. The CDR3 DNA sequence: TGTGCCAGCAGCAAGGACAGATACACTGAAGCTTTCTTT. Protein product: CASSKDRYTEAFF.

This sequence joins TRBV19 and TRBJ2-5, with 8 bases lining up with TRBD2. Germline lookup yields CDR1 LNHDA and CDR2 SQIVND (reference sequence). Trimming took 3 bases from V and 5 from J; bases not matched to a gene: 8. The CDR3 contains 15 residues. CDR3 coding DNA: TGTGCCAGTAGTATTGCGGGGGGCTCGGAGGAGACCCAGTACTTC. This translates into CASSIAGGSEETQYF.

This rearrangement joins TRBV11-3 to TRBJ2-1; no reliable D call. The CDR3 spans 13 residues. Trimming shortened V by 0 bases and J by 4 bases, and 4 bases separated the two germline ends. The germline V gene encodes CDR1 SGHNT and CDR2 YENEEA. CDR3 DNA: TGTGCCAGCAGCTTAGACCGATACAATGAGCAGTTCTTC. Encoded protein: CASSLDRYNEQFF.

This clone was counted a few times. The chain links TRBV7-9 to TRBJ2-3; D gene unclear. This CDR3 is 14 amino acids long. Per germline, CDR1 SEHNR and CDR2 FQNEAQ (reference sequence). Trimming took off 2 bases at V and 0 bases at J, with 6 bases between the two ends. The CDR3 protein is CASSLLSSTDTQYF. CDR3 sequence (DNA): TGTGCCAGCAGCTTACTCTCGAGCACAGATACGCAGTATTTT.

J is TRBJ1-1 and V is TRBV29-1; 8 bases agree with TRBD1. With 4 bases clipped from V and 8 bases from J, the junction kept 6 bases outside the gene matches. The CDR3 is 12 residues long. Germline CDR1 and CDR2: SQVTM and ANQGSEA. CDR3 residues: CSVVWQGAEAFF. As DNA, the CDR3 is TGCAGCGTTGTTTGGCAGGGGGCCGAAGCTTTCTTT.

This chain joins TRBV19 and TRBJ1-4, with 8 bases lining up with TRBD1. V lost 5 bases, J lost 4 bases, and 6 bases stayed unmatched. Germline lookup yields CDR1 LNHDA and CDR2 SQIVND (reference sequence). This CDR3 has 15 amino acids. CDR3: CASSRGTGLNEKLFF. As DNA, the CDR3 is TGTGCCAGTAGTCGGGGGACAGGTCTTAATGAAAAACTGTTTTTT.

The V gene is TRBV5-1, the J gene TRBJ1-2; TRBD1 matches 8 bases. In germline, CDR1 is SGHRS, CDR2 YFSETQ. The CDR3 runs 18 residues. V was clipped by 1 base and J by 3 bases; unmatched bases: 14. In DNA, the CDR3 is TGCGCCAGCAGCTTGCGTTCCATGAGACAGGGGAGCTACTATGGCTACACCTTC. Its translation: CASSLRSMRQGSYYGYTF.

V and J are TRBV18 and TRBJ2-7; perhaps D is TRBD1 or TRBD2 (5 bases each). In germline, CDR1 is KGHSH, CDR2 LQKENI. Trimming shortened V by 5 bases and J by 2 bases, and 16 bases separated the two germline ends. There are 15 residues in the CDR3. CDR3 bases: TGTGCCAGCTCAGCAGCCGGGACCGCAGCCTACGAGCAGTACTTC. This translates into CASSAAGTAAYEQYF.

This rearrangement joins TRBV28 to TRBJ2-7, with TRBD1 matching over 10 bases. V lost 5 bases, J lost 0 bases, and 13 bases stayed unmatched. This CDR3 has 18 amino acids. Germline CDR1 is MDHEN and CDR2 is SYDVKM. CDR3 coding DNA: TGTGCCAGCAGTCCCTTGCCGGGACAGGGGATGGCCTCCTACGAGCAGTACTTC. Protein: CASSPLPGQGMASYEQYF.

The CDR3: CASSFGTAKGAWGYEQYF. The DNA for the CDR3 is TGTGCCAGCAGCTTTGGGACCGCGAAGGGGGCTTGGGGTTACGAGCAGTACTTC. The J gene is TRBJ2-7, the V gene TRBV7-8, with 7 positions matching TRBD1. This CDR3 is 18 amino acids long. In germline, CDR1 is SGHVS, CDR2 FQNEAQ. Trimming removed 3 bases from V and 4 bases from J; junction bases left unmatched: 18.

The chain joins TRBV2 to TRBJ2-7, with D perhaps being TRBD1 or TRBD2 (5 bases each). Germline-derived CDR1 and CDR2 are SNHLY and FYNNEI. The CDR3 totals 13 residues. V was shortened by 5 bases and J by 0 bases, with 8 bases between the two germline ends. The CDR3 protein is CASSWDDSYEQYF. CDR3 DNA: TGTGCCAGCAGTTGGGACGACTCCTACGAGCAGTACTTC.

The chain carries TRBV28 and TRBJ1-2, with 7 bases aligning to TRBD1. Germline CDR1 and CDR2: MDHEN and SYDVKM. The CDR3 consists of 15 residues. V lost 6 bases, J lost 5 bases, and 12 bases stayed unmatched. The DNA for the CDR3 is TGTGCCAGCAGAATCCCGGGACAGCAAGTTTATGGCTACACCTTC. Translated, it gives CASRIPGQQVYGYTF.

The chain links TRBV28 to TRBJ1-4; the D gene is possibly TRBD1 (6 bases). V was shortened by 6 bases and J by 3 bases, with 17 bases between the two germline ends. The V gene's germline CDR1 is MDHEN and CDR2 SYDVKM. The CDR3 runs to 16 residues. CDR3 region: CASRYRVIGSNEKLFF. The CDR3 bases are TGTGCCAGCAGATACAGGGTTATCGGGTCTAATGAAAAACTGTTTTTT.

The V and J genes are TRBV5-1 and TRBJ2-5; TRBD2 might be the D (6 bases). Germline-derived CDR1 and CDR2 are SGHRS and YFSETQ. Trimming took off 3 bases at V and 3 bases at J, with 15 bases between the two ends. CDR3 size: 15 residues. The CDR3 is CASSSDGLREETQYF. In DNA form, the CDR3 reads TGCGCCAGCAGCTCCGACGGACTACGGGAAGAGACCCAGTACTTC.

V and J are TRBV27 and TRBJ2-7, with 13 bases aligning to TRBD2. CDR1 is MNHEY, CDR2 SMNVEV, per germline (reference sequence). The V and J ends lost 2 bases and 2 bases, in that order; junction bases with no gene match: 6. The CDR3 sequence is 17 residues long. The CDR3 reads CASSLILGTSGTYEQYF. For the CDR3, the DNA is TGTGCCAGCAGTTTAATCCTCGGGACTAGCGGGACCTACGAGCAGTACTTC.

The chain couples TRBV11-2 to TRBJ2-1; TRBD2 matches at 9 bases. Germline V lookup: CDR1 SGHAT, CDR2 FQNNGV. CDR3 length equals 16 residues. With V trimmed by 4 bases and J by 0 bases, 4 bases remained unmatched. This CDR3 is CASSWTSASSYNEQFF. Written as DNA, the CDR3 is TGTGCCAGCAGCTGGACTAGCGCCAGCTCCTACAATGAGCAGTTCTTC.

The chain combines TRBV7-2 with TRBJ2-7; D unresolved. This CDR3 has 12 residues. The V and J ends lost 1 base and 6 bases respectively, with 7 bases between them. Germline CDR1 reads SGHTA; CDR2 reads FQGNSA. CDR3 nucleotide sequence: TGTGCCAGCAGCTTAGACGTCGGCGAGCAGTACTTC. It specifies CASSLDVGEQYF.

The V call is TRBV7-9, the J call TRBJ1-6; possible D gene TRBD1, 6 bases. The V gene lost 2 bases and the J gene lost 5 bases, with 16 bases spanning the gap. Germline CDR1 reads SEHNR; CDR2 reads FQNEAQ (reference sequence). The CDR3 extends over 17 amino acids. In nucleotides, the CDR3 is TGTGCCAGCAGCTTACGCGGGCAGGGGTTAAATAATTCACCCCTCCACTTT. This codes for CASSLRGQGLNNSPLHF.

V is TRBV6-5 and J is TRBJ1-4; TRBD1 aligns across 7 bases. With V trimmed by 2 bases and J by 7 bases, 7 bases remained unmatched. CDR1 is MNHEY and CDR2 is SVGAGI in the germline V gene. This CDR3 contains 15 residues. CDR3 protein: CASSYTTGESEKLFF. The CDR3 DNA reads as TGTGCCAGCAGTTACACTACAGGGGAGAGTGAAAAACTGTTTTTT.

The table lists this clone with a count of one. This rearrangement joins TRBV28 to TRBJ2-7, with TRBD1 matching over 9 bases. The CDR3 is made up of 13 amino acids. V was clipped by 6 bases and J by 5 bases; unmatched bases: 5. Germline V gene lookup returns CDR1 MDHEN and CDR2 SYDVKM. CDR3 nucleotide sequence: TGTGCCAGCAGGGCCGGGACAGGGAACGAGCAGTACTTC. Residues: CASRAGTGNEQYF.

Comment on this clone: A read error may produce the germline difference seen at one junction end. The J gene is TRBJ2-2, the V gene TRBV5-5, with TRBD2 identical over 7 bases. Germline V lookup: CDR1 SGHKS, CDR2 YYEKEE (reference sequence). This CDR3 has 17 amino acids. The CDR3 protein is CASNLGSGGANTGELFF. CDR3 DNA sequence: TGTGCCAGCAACTTGGGCAGTGGGGGGGCGAACACCGGGGAGCTGTTTTTT. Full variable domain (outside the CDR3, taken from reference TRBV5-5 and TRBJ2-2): DAGVTQSPTHLIKTRGQQVTLRCSPISGHKSVSWYQQVLGQGPQFIFQYYEKEERGRGNFPDRFSARQFPNYSSELNVNALLLGDSALYLCASNLGSGGANTGELFFGEGSRLTVL.